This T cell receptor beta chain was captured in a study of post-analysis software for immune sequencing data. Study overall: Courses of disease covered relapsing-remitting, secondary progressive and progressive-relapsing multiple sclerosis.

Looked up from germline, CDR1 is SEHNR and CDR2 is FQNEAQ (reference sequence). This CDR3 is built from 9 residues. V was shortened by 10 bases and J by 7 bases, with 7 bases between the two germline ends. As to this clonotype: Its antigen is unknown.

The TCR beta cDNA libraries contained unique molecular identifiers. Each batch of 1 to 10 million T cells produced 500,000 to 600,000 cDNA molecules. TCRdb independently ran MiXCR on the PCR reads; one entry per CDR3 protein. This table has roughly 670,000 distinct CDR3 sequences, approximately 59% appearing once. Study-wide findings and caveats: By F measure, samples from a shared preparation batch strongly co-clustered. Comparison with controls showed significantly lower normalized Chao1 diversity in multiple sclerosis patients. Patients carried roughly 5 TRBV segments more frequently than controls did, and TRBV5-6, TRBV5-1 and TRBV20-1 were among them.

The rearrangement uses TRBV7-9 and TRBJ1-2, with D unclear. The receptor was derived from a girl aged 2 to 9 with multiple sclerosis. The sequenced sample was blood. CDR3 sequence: CATGCGYTF. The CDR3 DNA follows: TGTGCCACCGGCTGTGGCTACACCTTC.